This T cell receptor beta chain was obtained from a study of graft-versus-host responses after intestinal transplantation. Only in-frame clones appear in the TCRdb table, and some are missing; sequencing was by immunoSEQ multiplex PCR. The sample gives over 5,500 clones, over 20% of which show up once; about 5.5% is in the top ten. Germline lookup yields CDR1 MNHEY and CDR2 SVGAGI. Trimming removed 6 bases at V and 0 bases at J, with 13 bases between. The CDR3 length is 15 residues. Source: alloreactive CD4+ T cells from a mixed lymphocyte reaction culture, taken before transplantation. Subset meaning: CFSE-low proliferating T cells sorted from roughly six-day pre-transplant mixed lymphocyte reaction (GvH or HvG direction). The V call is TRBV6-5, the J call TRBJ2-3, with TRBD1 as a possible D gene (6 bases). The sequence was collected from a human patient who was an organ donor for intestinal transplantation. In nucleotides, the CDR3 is TGTGCCAGCAGCTTCGGACAGACTAGCACAGATACGCAGTATTTT. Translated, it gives CASSFGQTSTDTQYF.